This T cell receptor beta chain was identified in a study of EBV T-cell therapy then PD-1 blockade in nasopharyngeal carcinoma. The CDR3 spans 16 residues. V lost 1 base and J lost 6, with 19 bases in between. Looked up from germline, CDR1 is LNHNV and CDR2 is YYDKDF (reference sequence). Here immunoSEQ multiplex PCR was the method, and the copy in TCRdb shows in-frame clones only, minus some. Here the sample spans 25,000 or so clones, roughly 84% being singletons. Comments on this clone: Antigen unknown.

Indicated treatment: AdE1-LMPpoly-expanded autologous EBV-specific T-cell therapy followed by anti-PD-1 nivolumab. The chain combines TRBV15 with TRBJ2-7; tentatively, D is TRBD2 (5 bases). This TCR derives from a man aged 35 to 55 with nasopharyngeal carcinoma. The sample here was CD8+ T cells from blood, taken around day 60 from a patient whose treatment included autologous EBV-specific T cells and nivolumab. The DNA for the CDR3 is TGTGCCACCAGCAGAGCGGGGATTCTCCCTTACGGCGAGCAGTACTTC. This gives the protein CATSRAGILPYGEQYF.